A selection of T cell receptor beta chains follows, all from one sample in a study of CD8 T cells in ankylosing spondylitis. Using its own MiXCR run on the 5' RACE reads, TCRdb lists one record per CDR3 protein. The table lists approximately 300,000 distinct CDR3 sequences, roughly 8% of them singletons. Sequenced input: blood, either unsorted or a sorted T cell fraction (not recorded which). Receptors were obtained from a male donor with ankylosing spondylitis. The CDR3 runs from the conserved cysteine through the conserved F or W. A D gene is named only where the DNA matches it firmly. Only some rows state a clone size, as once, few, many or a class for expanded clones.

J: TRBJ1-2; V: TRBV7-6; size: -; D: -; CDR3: CASSLTDTQGYTF; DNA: TGTGCCAGCAGCTTAACGGACACACAAGGCTACACCTTC
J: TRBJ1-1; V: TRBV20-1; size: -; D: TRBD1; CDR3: CSAMGQIPEAFF; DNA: TGCAGTGCTATGGGACAGATACCTGAAGCTTTCTTT
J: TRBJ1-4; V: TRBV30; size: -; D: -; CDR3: CAWSARRPPNEKLFF; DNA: TGTGCCTGGAGTGCCCGGCGTCCCCCGAATGAAAAACTGTTTTTT
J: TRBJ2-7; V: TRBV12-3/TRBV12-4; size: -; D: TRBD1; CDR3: CASSRQGGVPYEQYF; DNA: TGTGCCAGCAGTAGACAGGGGGGAGTCCCCTACGAGCAGTACTTC
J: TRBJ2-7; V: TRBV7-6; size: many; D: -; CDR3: CASSLVGDEQYF; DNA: TGTGCCAGCAGCTTAGTAGGGGACGAGCAGTACTTC
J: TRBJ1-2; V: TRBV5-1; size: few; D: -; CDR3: CASSLVDNYGYTF; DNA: TGCGCCAGCAGCTTGGTTGATAACTATGGCTACACCTTC
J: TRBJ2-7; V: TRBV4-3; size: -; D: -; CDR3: CASSQDRRDVYF; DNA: TGCGCCAGCAGCCAAGATAGGAGGGACGTGTACTTC
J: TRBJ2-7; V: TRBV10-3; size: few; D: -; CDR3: CAISVLEAATEEQYF; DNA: TGTGCCATCAGTGTATTGGAAGCGGCTACGGAAGAGCAGTACTTC
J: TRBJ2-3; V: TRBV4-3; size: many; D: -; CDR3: CASSQDRVETDTQYF; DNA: TGCGCCAGCAGCCAAGATCGAGTGGAGACAGATACGCAGTATTTT
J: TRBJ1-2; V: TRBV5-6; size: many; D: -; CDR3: CASSLVAVNYGYTF; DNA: TGTGCCAGCAGCTTGGTTGCAGTTAACTATGGCTACACCTTC
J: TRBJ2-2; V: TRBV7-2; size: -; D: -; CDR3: CASSFRRDTGELFF; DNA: TGTGCCAGCAGCTTCCGCAGGGACACCGGGGAGCTGTTTTTT
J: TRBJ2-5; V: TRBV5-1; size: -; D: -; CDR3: CASWDNQETQYF; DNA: TGCGCCAGCTGGGACAACCAAGAGACCCAGTACTTC
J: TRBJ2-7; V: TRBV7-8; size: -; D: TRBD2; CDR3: CASSFAGTSGSYEQYF; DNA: TGTGCCAGCAGCTTCGCCGGGACTAGCGGCTCCTACGAGCAGTACTTC
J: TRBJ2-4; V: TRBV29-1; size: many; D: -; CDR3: CSVFGRGVGKNIQYF; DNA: TGCAGCGTTTTCGGTCGAGGGGTAGGCAAAAACATTCAGTACTTC
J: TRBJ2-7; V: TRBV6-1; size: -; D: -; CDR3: CASSLRPPGYEQYF; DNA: TGTGCCAGCAGCCTACGGCCCCCCGGGTACGAGCAGTACTTC
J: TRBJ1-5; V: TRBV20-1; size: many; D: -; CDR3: CSARRYSNQPQHF; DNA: TGCAGTGCTAGACGGTATAGCAATCAGCCCCAGCATTTT